Shown below are 10 T cell receptor beta chains from a single sample sequenced in a study of low-dose radiotherapy and immunotherapy resistance in tumors. Time point reported: after trial treatment. Treatment given: LDRT plus nivolumab, ipilimumab, low-dose cyclophosphamide and aspirin (RACIN trial). TCR amplification involved 15 to 25 PCR cycles with a constant-region primer and V-primer adapter. TCRdb analysed the reads with MiXCR anew, one entry per CDR3 protein. Among under 60,000 distinct CDR3 sequences listed, around 33% were seen once. The source material was PBMCs, sampled after low-dose radiotherapy plus immunotherapy. Source of these receptors: a male donor with rectosigmoid adenocarcinoma.

This clonotype has ten or more counts. The chain recombines TRBV7-2 with TRBJ1-2, with D tentatively TRBD1 (6 bases). V shed 2 bases and J shed 1 base, with 17 bases lying between them. There are 17 residues in the CDR3. Per the germline V gene, CDR1 is SGHTA and CDR2 is FQGNSA. The chain's CDR3 is CASSLPAGTPSNYGYTF. The CDR3 DNA reads TGTGCCAGCAGCTTACCAGCCGGGACACCGAGTAACTATGGCTACACCTTC.

This clonotype was detected once. A read error may be the cause here, since a much bigger clone is one base away. The CDR3: CASSFLERAGGPEGIPYEQYF. For the CDR3, the DNA is TGTGCCAGCAGCTTCCTTGAACGGGCAGGGGGCCCAGAGGGGATACCCTACGAGCAGTACTTC. This sequence joins TRBV5-3 and TRBJ2-7, with 8 bases aligning to TRBD1. TRBV5-3 is placed among ORFs of uncertain function. The CDR3 is 21 amino acids.

This clonotype occurred many times. The chain couples TRBV15 to TRBJ2-7; D possibly corresponds to TRBD1 (6 bases). CDR1 is LNHNV, CDR2 YYDKDF, per germline (reference sequence). Trimming left V 5 bases short and J 2 bases short, with 10 bases between. This CDR3 is built from 13 residues. The CDR3 bases are TGTGCCACCAGCCGTAAGGGGGCCTACGAGCAGTACTTC. This sequence encodes CATSRKGAYEQYF.

This clonotype was observed once. V is TRBV2 and J is TRBJ2-7; the D is unclear. Deletions cut 0 bases from V and 12 bases from J, with 9 bases between. Germline loops: CDR1 SNHLY, CDR2 FYNNEI. The CDR3 consists of 11 residues. The CDR3 region is CASSEAHRPYF. As DNA, the CDR3 is TGTGCCAGCAGTGAAGCCCACAGACCGTACTTC.

This clonotype was seen at least ten times. CDR3 sequence reads: CSVDGRDRGFEQYF. DNA for the CDR3: TGCAGCGTTGACGGGCGGGACAGGGGGTTCGAGCAGTACTTC. The chain carries TRBV29-1 and TRBJ2-7; 11 positions agree with TRBD1. Germline loops: CDR1 SQVTM, CDR2 ANQGSEA. The trim removed 3 bases at V and 6 bases at J, leaving 7 bases unmatched. This CDR3 region has 14 residues.

Within the sample, this clonotype is medium-sized. The chain carries TRBV6-6 and TRBJ1-5; D is undetermined. This CDR3 is built from 13 residues. CDR1 MNHNY and CDR2 SVGAGI come from the germline V gene (reference sequence). Between the trimmed V and J ends, which lost 2 bases and 5 bases, there was a span of 7 bases. The DNA of the CDR3 is TGTGCCAGCAGTTACGAGTCCCATCAGCCCCAGCATTTT. This codes for CASSYESHQPQHF.

This clonotype was seen many times. J is TRBJ2-1 and V is TRBV14; 9 nucleotides line up with TRBD2. This CDR3 has 17 amino acids. The junction had 8 bases not matched to a gene; V was cut back by 4 bases and J by 1 base. From germline, CDR1 is SGHDN and CDR2 FVKESK. The CDR3 DNA reads as TGTGCCAGCAGCCCGTTCCCTAGCGGGGTATCCTACAATGAGCAGTTCTTC. This sequence encodes CASSPFPSGVSYNEQFF.

In this sample, this clonotype turned up many times. The chain combines TRBV20-1 with TRBJ1-4, with D unresolved. The CDR3 runs to 14 residues. V was trimmed by 2 bases and J by 4 bases, leaving 11 bases between them. Germline values: CDR1 DFQATT, CDR2 SNEGSKA (reference sequence). The CDR3 protein is CSARIGLSNEKLFF. The CDR3 coding sequence is TGCAGTGCTAGAATCGGGCTCAGTAATGAAAAACTGTTTTTT.

This clonotype was counted ten times or more. The chain couples TRBV28 to TRBJ2-1; TRBD2 aligns across 7 bases. Germline V gives CDR1 MDHEN, CDR2 SYDVKM. The CDR3 consists of 15 residues. V gave up 6 bases and J gave up 0 bases; unmatched junction bases: 5. CDR3: CASSLSGTSYNEQFF. CDR3 nucleotides: TGTGCCAGCAGCCTAAGCGGGACCTCCTACAATGAGCAGTTCTTC.

There are many counts of this clonotype. The chain couples TRBV4-2 to TRBJ2-3, with D perhaps TRBD2 (6 bases). Between the trimmed V and J ends, which lost 0 bases and 0 bases, there was a span of 7 bases. CDR1 is LGHNA, CDR2 YNFKEQ, per germline. The CDR3 runs 15 residues. The CDR3 bases are TGTGCCAGCAGCCAAGATGGGGGGAGCACAGATACGCAGTATTTT. This translates into CASSQDGGSTDTQYF.